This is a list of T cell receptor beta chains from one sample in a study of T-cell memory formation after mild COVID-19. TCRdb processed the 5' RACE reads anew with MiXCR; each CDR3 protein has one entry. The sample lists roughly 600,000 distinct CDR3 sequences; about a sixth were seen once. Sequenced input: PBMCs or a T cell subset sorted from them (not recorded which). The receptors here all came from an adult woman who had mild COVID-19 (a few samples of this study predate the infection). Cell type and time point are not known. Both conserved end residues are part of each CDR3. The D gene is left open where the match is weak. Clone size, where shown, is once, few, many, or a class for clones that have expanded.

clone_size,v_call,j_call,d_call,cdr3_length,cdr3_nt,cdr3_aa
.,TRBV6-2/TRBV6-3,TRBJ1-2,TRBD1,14,TGTGCCAGCAGGCGGGACAGGGACTTCTATGGCTACACCTTC,CASRRDRDFYGYTF
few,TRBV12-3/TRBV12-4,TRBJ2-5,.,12,TGTGCCAGCAGCAAGCTAAGAGAGACCCAGTACTTC,CASSKLRETQYF
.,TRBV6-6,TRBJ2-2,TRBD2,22,TGTGCCAGCAGTTACTCGAGAAATTTGGGTCGGCAGCGGGGGGTGGGCACCGGGGAGCTGTTTTTT,CASSYSRNLGRQRGVGTGELFF
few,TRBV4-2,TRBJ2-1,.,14,TGTGCCAGCAGCCCCGAAGCCCCCTACAATGAGCAGTTCTTC,CASSPEAPYNEQFF
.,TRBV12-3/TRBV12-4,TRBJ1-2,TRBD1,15,TGTGCCAGCAGTTTAAGTACTGGGACAGGGGAGGGCTACACCTTC,CASSLSTGTGEGYTF
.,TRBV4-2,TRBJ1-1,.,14,TGTGCCAGCAGCCAACTCGGGGGGGGAGGTGAAGCTTTCTTT,CASSQLGGGGEAFF
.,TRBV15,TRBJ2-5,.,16,TGTGCCACCAGCATTCTGGACGGCTCCTCCCGGGAGACCCAGTACTTC,CATSILDGSSRETQYF
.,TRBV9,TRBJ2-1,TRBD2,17,TGTGCCAGCAGCGTAGAAGGGGGGGGACTAGCCTACAATGAGCAGTTCTTC,CASSVEGGGLAYNEQFF
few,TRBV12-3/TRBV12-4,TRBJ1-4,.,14,TGTGCCAGCAGTTTTCAGGGAGGGGACGAAAAACTGTTTTTT,CASSFQGGDEKLFF
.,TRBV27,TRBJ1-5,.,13,TGTGCCAGCAGTTGGGGGTGGAATCAGCCCCAGCATTTT,CASSWGWNQPQHF
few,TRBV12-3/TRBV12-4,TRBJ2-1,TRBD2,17,TGTGCCAGCAGTCCATACACTAGCGGGGGAACCCCTGATGAGCAGTTCTTC,CASSPYTSGGTPDEQFF
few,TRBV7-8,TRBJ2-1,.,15,TGTGCCAGCAGCTTAGGAGCGCGGGTTGACAATGAGCAGTTCTTC,CASSLGARVDNEQFF
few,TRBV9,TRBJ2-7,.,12,TGTGCCAGCAGCCCTTTCACGGGAGAGCAGTACTTC,CASSPFTGEQYF
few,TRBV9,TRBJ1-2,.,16,TGTGCCAGCAGCGTAGCTGCAGGGGCCTTCGGGGATGGCTACACCTTC,CASSVAAGAFGDGYTF
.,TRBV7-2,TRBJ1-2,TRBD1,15,TGTGCCAGCAGCATTACCGGGACAGGGGGCAGGGGCTACACCTTC,CASSITGTGGRGYTF
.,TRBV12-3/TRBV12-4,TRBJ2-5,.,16,.,CASSSSERENPETQYF
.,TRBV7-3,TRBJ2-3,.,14,TGTGCCAGCAGCCAAGGGGGGTACCGAGATACGCAGTATTTT,CASSQGGYRDTQYF
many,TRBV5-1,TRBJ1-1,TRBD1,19,TGCGCCAGCAGCTTTGGGAAGCAGGGGGCCCCTAGTCTCAACACTGAAGCTTTCTTT,CASSFGKQGAPSLNTEAFF
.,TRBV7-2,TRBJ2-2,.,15,TGTGCCAGCAGCTTAGTGTCAGGCGGGGCCGGGGAGCTGTTTTTT,CASSLVSGGAGELFF
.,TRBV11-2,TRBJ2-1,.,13,TGTGCCAGCAGCTTAGTCCGTAACAATGAGCAGTTCTTC,CASSLVRNNEQFF
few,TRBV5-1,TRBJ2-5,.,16,TGCGCCAGCAGCTTGGTAGTGGGGGGGGCTGCGGAGACCCAGTACTTC,CASSLVVGGAAETQYF
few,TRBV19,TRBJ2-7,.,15,TGTGCCAGTACCCCTAGCGCGGGTGCCTACTACGAGCAGTACTTC,CASTPSAGAYYEQYF
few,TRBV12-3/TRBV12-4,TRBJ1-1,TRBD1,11,TGTGCCAGCAGTTTAAGGGGGCATGCTTTCTTT,CASSLRGHAFF
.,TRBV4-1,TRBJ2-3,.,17,TGCGCCAGCAGCCAAGGCCCCGGAGGGCCTCTTGCAGATACGCAGTATTTT,CASSQGPGGPLADTQYF
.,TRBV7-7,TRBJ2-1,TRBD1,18,TGTGCTAGCAGCTTAGGGGGTACGGGACGGACAGGTCTCAATGAGCAGTTCTTC,CASSLGGTGRTGLNEQFF
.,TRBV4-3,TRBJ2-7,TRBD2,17,TGCGCCAGCAGCCAAGACCGTTCTCCGGGACTAACGGGGGAGCAGTACTTC,CASSQDRSPGLTGEQYF
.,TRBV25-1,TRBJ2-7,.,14,TGTGCCAGCAGTTCCCACTTGGGGGAGCGAGAGCAGTACTTC,CASSSHLGEREQYF
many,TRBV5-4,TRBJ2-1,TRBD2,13,TGTGCCAGCAGCGCCCGGGAGGCCAATGAGCAGTTCTTC,CASSAREANEQFF
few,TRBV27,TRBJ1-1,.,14,TGTGCCAGCAGTTTATCGTCATCCGGGACTGAAGCTTTCTTT,CASSLSSSGTEAFF
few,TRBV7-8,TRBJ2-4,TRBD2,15,TGTGCCAGCAGTTATAGCGGGGGGGCGGCTGGCATTCAGTACTTC,CASSYSGGAAGIQYF
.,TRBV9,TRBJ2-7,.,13,TGTGCCAGCAGCGTAGTGTCCGGGAGCGAGCAGTACTTC,CASSVVSGSEQYF
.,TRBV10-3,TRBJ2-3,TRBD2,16,TGTGCCATCAGTGAGCCGGGACTAGCGGGACCCAATACGCAGTATTTT,CAISEPGLAGPNTQYF
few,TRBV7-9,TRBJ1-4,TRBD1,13,TGTGCCAGCAGGGGGACAGGATTGGAAAAACTGTTTTTT,CASRGTGLEKLFF
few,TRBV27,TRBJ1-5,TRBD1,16,TGTGCCAGCAGTTTATCGGGACAGGGGAGCTATCAGCCCCAGCATTTT,CASSLSGQGSYQPQHF
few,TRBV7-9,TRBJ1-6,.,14,TGTGCCAGCAGCTTAGGGGAAGGATGGTCACCCCTCCACTTT,CASSLGEGWSPLHF
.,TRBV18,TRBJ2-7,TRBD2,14,TGTGCCAGCTCACCCCTACTAGCGGGAGCCGAGCAGTACTTC,CASSPLLAGAEQYF
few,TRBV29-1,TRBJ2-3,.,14,TGCAGCGTTGTTAGGGGCCTACCCACAGATACGCAGTATTTT,CSVVRGLPTDTQYF
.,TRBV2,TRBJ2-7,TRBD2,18,TGTGCCAGCAGTGAAGAGAGGACTAGCGGGGTCAGGGGGTACGAGCAGTACTTC,CASSEERTSGVRGYEQYF
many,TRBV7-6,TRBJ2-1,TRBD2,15,TGTGCCAGCAGCCGCACTAGCGGGGGGGGAGGTGAGCAGTTCTTC,CASSRTSGGGGEQFF
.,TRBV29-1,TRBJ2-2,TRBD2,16,TGCAGCGTTTCATGGGGACTAGGATCCGACACCGGGGAGCTGTTTTTT,CSVSWGLGSDTGELFF
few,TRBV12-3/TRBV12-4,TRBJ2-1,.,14,TGTGCCAGCAGTTCCGCGGGTGGGGGGGCTGAGCAGTTCTTC,CASSSAGGGAEQFF
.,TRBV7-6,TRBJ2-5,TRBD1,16,TGTGCCAGCAGCACCCGCTCCGGGACAGCCCTCGTGACCCAGTACTTC,CASSTRSGTALVTQYF
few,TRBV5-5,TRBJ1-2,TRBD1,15,TGTGCCAGCAGCTTGTGGCCGGACAGGGAAGAAGGCTACACCTTC,CASSLWPDREEGYTF
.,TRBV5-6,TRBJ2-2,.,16,TGTGCCAGCAGCTTGAAGGGGAACTCGAACACCGGGGAGCTGTTTTTT,CASSLKGNSNTGELFF
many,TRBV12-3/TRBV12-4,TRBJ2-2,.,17,TGTGCCAGCAGTTTTACCCAGGACGGACCTTTCACCGGGGAGCTGTTTTTT,CASSFTQDGPFTGELFF
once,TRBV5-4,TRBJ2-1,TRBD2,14,TGTGCCAGCTTCCTTGGGGACTACTACAATGAGCAGTTCTTC,CASFLGDYYNEQFF
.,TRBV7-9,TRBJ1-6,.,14,TGTGCCAGCAGCACCGGGAGCTTCAATTCACCCCTCCACTTT,CASSTGSFNSPLHF
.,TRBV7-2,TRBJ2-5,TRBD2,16,TGTGCCAGCAGCTTACTCCAGACTAGCATCCAAGATACCCAGTACTTC,CASSLLQTSIQDTQYF
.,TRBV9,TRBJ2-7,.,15,TGTGCCAGCAGCGTAGACGGGGGACCCTACTACGAGCAGTACTTC,CASSVDGGPYYEQYF
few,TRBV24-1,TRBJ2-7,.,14,TGTGCCACCAGTGATTTGAACAGCCCTAGCGAGCAGTACTTC,CATSDLNSPSEQYF
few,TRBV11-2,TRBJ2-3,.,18,TGTGCCAGCAGCTCCCCCCTGGGGGACCCAAGGTGGACAGATACGCAGTATTTT,CASSSPLGDPRWTDTQYF
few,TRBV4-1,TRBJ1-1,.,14,TGCGCCAGCAGCCAAGACCCCGAGAGGGCGGCGGCTTTCTTT,CASSQDPERAAAFF
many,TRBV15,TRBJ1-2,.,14,TGTGCCACCAGCAGAGACAGGACTTTCTATGGCTACACCTTC,CATSRDRTFYGYTF
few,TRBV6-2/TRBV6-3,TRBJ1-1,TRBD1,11,TGTGCCAGCAGGGGGGACAGGCTCTCCGTCTTT,CASRGDRLSVF
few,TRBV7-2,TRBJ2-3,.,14,TGTGCCAGCAGCGCGGTACCCCCCACAGATACGCAGTATTTT,CASSAVPPTDTQYF